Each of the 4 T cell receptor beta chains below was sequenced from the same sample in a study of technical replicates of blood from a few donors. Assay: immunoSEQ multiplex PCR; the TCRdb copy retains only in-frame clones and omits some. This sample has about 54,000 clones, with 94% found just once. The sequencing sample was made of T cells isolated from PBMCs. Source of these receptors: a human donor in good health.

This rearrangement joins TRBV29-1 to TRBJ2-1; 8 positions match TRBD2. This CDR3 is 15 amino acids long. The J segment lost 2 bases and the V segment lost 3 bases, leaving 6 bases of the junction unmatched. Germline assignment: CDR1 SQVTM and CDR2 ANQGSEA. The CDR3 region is CSVEYSGAAYNEQFF. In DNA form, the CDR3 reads TGCAGCGTTGAGTATAGCGGGGCAGCCTACAATGAGCAGTTCTTC.

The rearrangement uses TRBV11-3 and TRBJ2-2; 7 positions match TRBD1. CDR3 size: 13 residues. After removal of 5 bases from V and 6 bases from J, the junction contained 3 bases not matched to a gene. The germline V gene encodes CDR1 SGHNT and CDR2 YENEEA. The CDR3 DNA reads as TGTGCCAGCAGCCTACAGGGGCCCGGGGAGCTGTTTTTT. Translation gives CASSLQGPGELFF.

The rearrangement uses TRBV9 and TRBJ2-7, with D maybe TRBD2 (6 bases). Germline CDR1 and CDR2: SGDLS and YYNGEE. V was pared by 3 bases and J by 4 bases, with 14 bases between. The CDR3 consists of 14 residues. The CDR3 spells CASSAGLGSYEQYF. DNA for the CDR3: TGTGCCAGCAGCGCTGGCCTCGGGAGTTACGAGCAGTACTTC. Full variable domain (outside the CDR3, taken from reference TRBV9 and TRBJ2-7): DSGVTQTPKHLITATGQRVTLRCSPRSGDLSVYWYQQSLDQGLQFLIQYYNGEERAKGNILERFSAQQFPDLHSELNLSSLELGDSALYFCASSAGLGSYEQYFGPGTRLTVT.

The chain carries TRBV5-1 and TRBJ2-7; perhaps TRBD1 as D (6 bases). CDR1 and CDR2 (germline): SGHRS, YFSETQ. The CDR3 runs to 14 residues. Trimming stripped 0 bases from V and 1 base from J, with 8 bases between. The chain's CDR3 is CASSLAGVSYEQYF. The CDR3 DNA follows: TGCGCCAGCAGCTTGGCAGGGGTGTCCTACGAGCAGTACTTC.